The T cell receptor (beta chain) described here comes from a study of T-cell reconstitution after alpha-beta-depleted transplantation in children listed by TCRdb under 2016. Study-level background: T-cell immune reconstitution after TCRalphabeta/CD19-depleted allogeneic hematopoietic cell transplantation in children was quantitatively tracked in the study by means of TCR repertoire profiling.

Sample treatment or condition, as interpreted from the label and publication: allogeneic hematopoietic cell transplantation with graft depleted of TCRalphabeta T cells and CD19 B cells. Transplant recipients were children who received TCRalphabeta/CD19-depleted allogeneic hematopoietic cell grafts. Summary of the overall study and its limitations: The frequencies of hyperexpanded clones fell over the following months, and after one year, T-cell counts and TCRbeta diversity were mostly attributed to newly produced T cells. In some patients, high TCRbeta diversity at day 60 was attributed to recipient T cells and intrathymic progenitors that had survived conditioning. The apparently early recovery of alphabetaT-cell counts about two months after transplant reportedly depended on only several hundred rapidly expanded clones that came from non-depleted graft cells.

The library relied on PCR. Sequenced on an Illumina HiSeq 2500. To normalize quantification of the TCRbeta repertoire, the TCR libraries were built with molecular barcoding that relied on unique molecular identifiers. TCRdb reprocessing: public reads trimmed at Q25 with fastp, clones called with MiXCR, in-frame beta chains kept. Rows are combined by CDR3 protein, so each entry shows the most common genes and DNA. This sample has about 610,000 distinct CDR3 sequences in its table, and 27% of those were observed once. Clones ranked in the top ten supply around a third of the sample. V gives up 0 bases and J gives up 5 bases, and the segment between their germline ends measures 11 bases. The CDR3 numbers 14 residues from cysteine through phenylalanine. CDR3 DNA only is kept here, 42 bases in frame from base 1. CDR1 DFQATT and CDR2 SNEGSKA are derived from the germline V gene (reference sequence). This clonotype came up a few times. The specificity of this receptor is unknown. No base quality values were provided; no much bigger clone lies one nucleotide off.

The V gene is TRBV20-1 and the J gene is TRBJ2-1, with the D assignment possibly TRBD1 or TRBD2, given 5 matching bases for each. The TCR sequence derives from a boy in the first two years of life with Wiskott-Aldrich syndrome, due to receive a stem cell transplant. The material was PBMCs, obtained before TCRalphabeta/CD19-depleted stem cell transplant. The base sequence is TGCAGTGCTAGAGATCACCGGGGACACAATGAGCAGTTCTTC. Translation gives CSARDHRGHNEQFF.